The 26 T cell receptor beta chains below come from one sample, sequenced in a study of vaccination effects on CD4 cells after COVID-19. The antigens of these receptors remain unknown. Viral peptide pool expansion of antigen-specific CD4+ T cells preceded sequencing in the ViraFEST assay. An approximately ten-day culture period preceded the isolation of CD4+ T cells. Each participant was given two doses of one vaccine (BNT162b2 or mRNA-1273). Assay used: immunoSEQ multiplex PCR; TCRdb lists only in-frame clones, some missing. The table has tens of thousands of clones, about 70% seen once. The sample here was CD4+ T cells from PBMCs cultured with HCoV-OC43 spike peptides, taken after COVID-19 vaccination. The subset denotes: HCoV-OC43 spike overlapping peptide pool stimulation. The receptor set was obtained from a human donor who received a COVID-19 vaccine.

The chain employs TRBV4-2 and TRBJ2-3; D might be TRBD1 or TRBD2, each matching 5 bases. V was trimmed by 0 bases and J by 4 bases, leaving 11 bases between them. The CDR3 consists of 15 residues. Germline V CDR1 and CDR2: LGHNA, YNFKEQ. The CDR3 spells CASSQDQGRADTQYF. As DNA, the CDR3 is TGTGCCAGCAGCCAAGATCAGGGACGGGCAGATACGCAGTATTTT.

This chain joins TRBV2 and TRBJ1-5, with TRBD1 matching over 8 bases. Germline CDR1 SNHLY, CDR2 FYNNEI. The V gene end was trimmed by 5 bases and the J gene end by 5 bases; junction bases not matched to a gene: 5. The CDR3 extends over 14 amino acids. CDR3: CASSQNRGDQPQHF. CDR3 in DNA: TGTGCCAGCAGTCAGAACAGGGGGGATCAGCCCCAGCATTTT.

The CDR3 DNA sequence: TGTGCCAGCAGTAAGACCGGACAGGGATTCTACGAGCAGTACTTC. It encodes CASSKTGQGFYEQYF. The chain carries TRBV6-4 and TRBJ2-7; 8 bases are a match to TRBD1. Germline CDR1 reads MRHNA; CDR2 reads SNTAGT. J was trimmed by 3 bases and V by 5 bases; bases with no gene match: 9. The CDR3 spans 15 residues.

The gene calls are TRBV2 and TRBJ1-2, with no clear D. The CDR3 contains 14 residues. The germline gives CDR1 SNHLY, CDR2 FYNNEI. V lost 7 bases and J 3 bases, leaving 15 bases between the germline ends. The DNA for the CDR3 is TGTGCCAGCAAACTGCTGGCAGGCTACTATGGCTACACCTTC. Translating it yields CASKLLAGYYGYTF. Drawing the rest from reference TRBV2 and TRBJ1-2, the complete variable domain is EPEVTQTPSHQVTQMGQEVILRCVPISNHLYFYWYRQILGQKVEFLVSFYNNEISEKSEIFDDQFSVERPDGSNFTLKIRSTKLEDSAMYFCASKLLAGYYGYTFGSGTRLTVV.

CDR3 sequence: CASRGGGPSNEQFF. CDR3 DNA: TGTGCCAGTCGGGGGGGAGGGCCGAGCAATGAGCAGTTCTTC. The chain carries TRBV19 and TRBJ2-1; TRBD2 agrees at 8 bases. The ends lost 8 bases at V and 6 bases at J; junction bases unmatched: 9. CDR3 length: 14 amino acids. In germline, CDR1 is LNHDA, CDR2 SQIVND (reference sequence).

This sequence joins TRBV7-9 and TRBJ2-3; D is possibly TRBD1 (5 bases). From germline, CDR1 is SEHNR and CDR2 FQNEAQ (reference sequence). This CDR3 spans 15 amino acids. Trimming cost V 4 bases and J 5 bases, with 16 bases left between them. CDR3 region: CASSSPDSSGDTQYF. The CDR3 DNA follows: TGTGCCAGCAGCTCCCCTGACAGTTCAGGAGATACGCAGTATTTT.

This chain connects TRBV27 to TRBJ1-2, with D tentatively TRBD1 (5 bases). There are 12 residues in the CDR3. Trimming pared 5 bases from V and 7 bases from J, leaving 11 bases between. Germline V gene sequence: CDR1 MNHEY, CDR2 SMNVEV (reference sequence). The CDR3 DNA reads TGTGCCAGCAGTCACAGGTCTTCTGGCTACACCTTC. Translating it yields CASSHRSSGYTF.

This clone was seen a single time. This chain connects TRBV11-3 to TRBJ2-4; D is perhaps TRBD2 (7 bases). Trimming took off 2 bases at V and 8 bases at J, with 16 bases between the two ends. The CDR3 is 15 residues long. Germline V CDR1 and CDR2: SGHNT, YENEEA. The CDR3 bases are TGTGCCAGCAGCTTAACAGGGAGGGACGGATACATTCAGTACTTC. It specifies CASSLTGRDGYIQYF.

The CDR3 DNA reads TGTGCCAGCAGTGTTTCGACCCGGGACCCCGGCTACACCTTC. The encoded protein is CASSVSTRDPGYTF. V is TRBV2 and J is TRBJ1-2, with D possibly TRBD1 on 5 matching bases. Germline V gene lookup returns CDR1 SNHLY and CDR2 FYNNEI. Trimming cost V 4 bases and J 8 bases, with 17 bases left between them. The CDR3 has 14 residues.

The chain uses TRBV4-1 and TRBJ1-2; maybe TRBD1 (5 bases). The CDR3 runs 13 residues. The V and J ends lost 6 bases and 8 bases respectively, with 16 bases between them. Germline V lookup: CDR1 MGHRA, CDR2 YSYEKL. This CDR3 is CASRAGGFGGYTF. Written as DNA, the CDR3 is TGCGCCAGCAGGGCCGGGGGATTCGGGGGCTACACCTTC.

The gene calls are TRBV7-8 and TRBJ1-1; 9 nucleotides line up with TRBD1. The CDR3 has 17 residues. The V segment lost 5 bases and the J segment 3 bases; nucleotides outside the gene matches: 13. Germline assignment: CDR1 SGHVS and CDR2 FQNEAQ. The CDR3 sequence: CASSPKTQGAGDTEAFF. The CDR3 DNA reads TGTGCCAGCAGCCCCAAAACACAGGGGGCTGGGGACACTGAAGCTTTCTTT.

This clone was recorded a few times. The chain is built from TRBV5-4 and TRBJ2-2; no firm D call. The CDR3 covers 16 residues. Germline V lookup: CDR1 SGHNT, CDR2 YYREEE (reference sequence). The ends were cut back, 2 bases at V and 0 bases at J, with 11 bases in the middle. CDR3 nucleotide sequence: TGTGCCAGCAGCTTTAGGGTCCAGTCGAACACCGGGGAGCTGTTTTTT. Encoded protein: CASSFRVQSNTGELFF.

The chain joins TRBV7-2 to TRBJ1-2; D call uncertain. This CDR3 contains 13 residues. CDR1 SGHTA and CDR2 FQGNSA come from the germline V gene. V was cut by 3 bases and J by 5 bases, with 10 bases left in between. The CDR3 DNA reads as TGTGCCAGCAGCTTTCGCGGAACGTATGGCTACACCTTC. It yields the protein CASSFRGTYGYTF.

The chain couples TRBV20-1 to TRBJ2-7; D possibly corresponds to TRBD2 (6 bases). The CDR3 length is 11 residues. Looked up from germline, CDR1 is DFQATT and CDR2 is SNEGSKA (reference sequence). Trimming took 7 bases from V and 3 from J, leaving 10 bases between them. CDR3 region: CSVTGGYEQYF. The CDR3 DNA reads as TGCAGTGTCACCGGGGGCTACGAGCAGTACTTC.

The chain combines TRBV19 with TRBJ1-3; D is perhaps TRBD1 (6 bases). This CDR3 is built from 14 residues. In germline, CDR1 is LNHDA, CDR2 SQIVND (reference sequence). Trimming pared 6 bases from V and 4 bases from J, leaving 13 bases between. The CDR3 here is CASSPGVRGNTIYF. Here the CDR3 DNA reads TGTGCCAGTAGCCCAGGGGTGCGAGGAAACACCATATATTTT.

This chain joins TRBV5-6 and TRBJ2-2; 8 nucleotides align to TRBD1. Unmatched junction bases numbered 8, after V lost 1 base and J lost 0 bases. Germline lookup yields CDR1 SGHDT and CDR2 YYEEEE. The CDR3 runs 18 residues. CDR3 coding DNA: TGTGCCAGCAGCTTGCGACATGGACAGGGCGCGAACACCGGGGAGCTGTTTTTT. Protein: CASSLRHGQGANTGELFF.

This sequence joins TRBV25-1 and TRBJ1-1; 7 bases fit TRBD1. The CDR3 extends over 18 amino acids. CDR1 is MGHDK, CDR2 SYGVNS, per germline. The junction had 17 bases not matched to a gene; V was cut back by 3 bases and J by 4 bases. The CDR3: CASSDRKIWGRGSTEAFF. Here the CDR3 DNA reads TGTGCCAGCAGTGACCGAAAAATCTGGGGCAGGGGGTCCACTGAAGCTTTCTTT.

This chain connects TRBV11-1 to TRBJ2-7; D not resolved. V shed 0 bases and J shed 2 bases, with 11 bases lying between them. Looked up from germline, CDR1 is SGHAT and CDR2 is FQDESV (reference sequence). There are 15 residues in the CDR3. The CDR3 sequence: CASSLARQTAYEQYF. The CDR3 DNA reads TGTGCCAGCAGCTTAGCGCGGCAGACCGCCTACGAGCAGTACTTC.

The chain joins TRBV10-3 to TRBJ2-7; the match to TRBD2 covers 13 bases. V lost 7 bases to trimming and J lost 2 bases; unmatched junction nucleotides: 2. Germline CDR1 reads ENHRY; CDR2 reads SYGVKD. CDR3 length equals 14 residues. CDR3 DNA: TGTGCCATCAAAGGGACTAGCGGGGCCTACGAGCAGTACTTC. Its translation is CAIKGTSGAYEQYF.

V and J are TRBV7-9 and TRBJ2-5; TRBD2 agrees at 15 bases. With 6 bases clipped from V and 1 base from J, the junction kept 6 bases outside the gene matches. Germline V gives CDR1 SEHNR, CDR2 FQNEAQ (reference sequence). The CDR3 is 17 residues long. The CDR3 region is CASSSGLAGGRQETQYF. Written as DNA, the CDR3 is TGTGCCAGCAGTTCGGGACTAGCGGGAGGACGCCAAGAGACCCAGTACTTC. Full variable domain (missing parts from reference TRBV7-9 and TRBJ2-5): DTGVSQNPRHKITKRGQNVTFRCDPISEHNRLYWYRQTLGQGPEFLTYFQNEAQLEKSRLLSDRFSAERPKGSFSTLEIQRTEQGDSAMYLCASSSGLAGGRQETQYFGPGTRLLVL.

The chain employs TRBV19 and TRBJ1-1; D possibly corresponds to TRBD1 (6 bases). Trimming cost V 5 bases and J 6 bases, with 10 bases left between them. Looked up from germline, CDR1 is LNHDA and CDR2 is SQIVND (reference sequence). The CDR3 is made up of 12 amino acids. The DNA for the CDR3 is TGTGCCAGTAGTTCGGGGGCGTCTGAAGCTTTCTTT. This gives the protein CASSSGASEAFF.

This clone is medium-sized (0.01 to 0.1%). J is TRBJ1-1 and V is TRBV15; D is perhaps TRBD1 (5 bases). Trimming stripped 0 bases from V and 9 bases from J, with 8 bases between. Germline V gene lookup returns CDR1 LNHNV and CDR2 YYDKDF (reference sequence). CDR3 length equals 12 residues. The CDR3: CATSRDGGKAFF. For the CDR3, the DNA is TGTGCCACCAGCAGAGACGGGGGTAAAGCTTTCTTT.

The V call is TRBV5-6, the J call TRBJ1-5, with 7 bases aligning to TRBD1. The CDR3 is 14 residues long. The V gene's germline CDR1 is SGHDT and CDR2 YYEEEE. Losses at the gene ends were 3 bases for V and 1 base for J; bases not matched to a gene: 1. Here the CDR3 reads CASSSGQSNQPQHF. Here the CDR3 DNA reads TGTGCCAGCAGCTCGGGACAGAGCAATCAGCCCCAGCATTTT.

The genes are TRBV19 and TRBJ1-1; D unclear. The length of the CDR3 is 12 residues. CDR1 and CDR2 (germline): LNHDA, SQIVND (reference sequence). V shed 5 bases and J shed 1 base, with 5 bases lying between them. CDR3 region: CASSPSNTEAFF. CDR3 DNA sequence: TGTGCCAGTAGTCCATCGAACACTGAAGCTTTCTTT.

This chain uses TRBV5-4 with TRBJ2-3; D is perhaps TRBD2 (5 bases). The V gene's germline CDR1 is SGHNT and CDR2 YYREEE (reference sequence). Trimming stripped 4 bases from V and 4 bases from J, with 22 bases between. The CDR3 sequence is 17 residues long. This chain's CDR3 is CASSVATSSVSPDTQYF. The DNA for the CDR3 is TGTGCCAGCAGCGTCGCTACTAGTTCGGTTAGCCCAGATACGCAGTATTTT.

The CDR3 DNA reads as TGTGCCAGCTCACCACCGGGGCAGGGCAATCAGCCCCAGCATTTT. It translates to CASSPPGQGNQPQHF. The chain uses TRBV18 and TRBJ1-5; D might be TRBD1 (5 bases). Trimming removed 0 bases at V and 2 bases at J, with 8 bases between. Germline CDR1 KGHSH, CDR2 LQKENI. The CDR3 spans 15 residues.